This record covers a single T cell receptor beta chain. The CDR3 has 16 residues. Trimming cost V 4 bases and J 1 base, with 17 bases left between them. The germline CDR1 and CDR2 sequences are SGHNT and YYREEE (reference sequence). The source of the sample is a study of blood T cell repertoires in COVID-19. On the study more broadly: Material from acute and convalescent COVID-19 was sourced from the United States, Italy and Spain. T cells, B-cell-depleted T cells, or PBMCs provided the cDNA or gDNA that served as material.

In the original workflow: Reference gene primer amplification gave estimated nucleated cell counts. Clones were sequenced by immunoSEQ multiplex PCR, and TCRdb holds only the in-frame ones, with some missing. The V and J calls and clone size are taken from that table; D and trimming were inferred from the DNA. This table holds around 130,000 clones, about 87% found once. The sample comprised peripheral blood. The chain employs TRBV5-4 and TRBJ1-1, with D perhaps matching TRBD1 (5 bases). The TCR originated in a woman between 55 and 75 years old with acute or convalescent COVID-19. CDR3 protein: CASSPEGRRRNTEAFF. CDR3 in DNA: TGTGCCAGCAGCCCGGAGGGACGGCGAAGGAACACTGAAGCTTTCTTT.